This TCR beta chain was recovered during a study of read filtering for tumor transcriptome and immune sequencing. In the study overall: 8 patients were R-ISS I, about 16 were R-ISS II, six or seven were R-ISS III. Whole-transcriptome libraries were prepared after DNase treatment.

The library was built from about 370 ng RNA with molecular barcoded adaptors for alpha/delta and beta/gamma chains. Each CDR3 protein gets one entry after TCRdb re-called the reads with MiXCR. The sample has 50,000 or so distinct CDR3 sequences; 12% are singletons. This clonotype was seen many times. CDR1 and CDR2 from the germline V gene are MNHEY and SVGAGI. The CDR3 length is 11 residues. Between the trimmed V and J ends, which lost 6 bases and 7 bases, there was a span of 10 bases. The chain carries TRBV6-5 and TRBJ2-7; D call uncertain. This TCR derives from a donor aged 40 or over with multiple myeloma. The sequencing sample was made of a population of CD138-negative cells sorted from bone marrow. The chain's CDR3 is CASRHLGEQYF. CDR3 bases: TGTGCCAGCAGACATCTGGGTGAGCAGTACTTC.